Shown below are 5 T cell receptor beta chains from a single sample sequenced in a study of T-cell memory formation after mild COVID-19. TCRdb passed the 5' RACE reads through MiXCR, listing each CDR3 protein once. The sample shows 530,000 or so distinct CDR3 sequences, 17% of them seen only once. Material: PBMCs or a T cell subset sorted from them (not recorded which). Receptor source: an adult woman who had mild COVID-19 (a few samples of this study predate the infection). Cell type and time point are not known.

The chain has TRBV3-1 and TRBJ2-2; 7 positions agree with TRBD1. The V gene's germline CDR1 is LGHDT and CDR2 YNNKEL (reference sequence). The ends lost 2 bases at V and 0 bases at J; junction bases unmatched: 3. CDR3 length: 16 amino acids. In DNA, the CDR3 is TGTGCCAGCAGCCAAACCGGGACAGCGAACACCGGGGAGCTGTTTTTT. Its protein product is CASSQTGTANTGELFF. Combining the CDR3 with reference TRBV3-1 and TRBJ2-2 gives the whole variable domain DTAVSQTPKYLVTQMGNDKSIKCEQNLGHDTMYWYKQDSKKFLKIMFSYNNKELIINETVPNRFSPKSPDKAHLNLHINSLELGDSAVYFCASSQTGTANTGELFFGEGSRLTVL.

There are a few counts of this clonotype. The gene calls are TRBV4-2 and TRBJ2-7; 10 nucleotides match TRBD2. Trimming cost V 4 bases and J 0 bases; bases outside gene matches: 6. Germline-derived CDR1 and CDR2 are LGHNA and YNFKEQ. The CDR3 extends over 16 amino acids. Written as DNA, the CDR3 is TGTGCCAGCAGCCTCACAACTAGCGGGACCTCCTACGAGCAGTACTTC. This translates into CASSLTTSGTSYEQYF.

There are a few counts of this clonotype. The V call is TRBV12-3 or TRBV12-4, the J call TRBJ2-1, with 7 bases that match TRBD1. This CDR3 contains 16 residues. Trimming removed 3 bases from V and 8 bases from J; junction bases left unmatched: 13. The CDR3 here is CASSFTHPQGNYEQFF. The CDR3 DNA is TGTGCCAGCAGTTTTACCCATCCACAGGGGAACTATGAGCAGTTCTTC.

The gene calls are TRBV20-1 and TRBJ1-5; TRBD1 aligns across 7 bases. J gave up 7 bases and V 2 bases, and 11 bases lay outside the gene matches. The CDR3 contains 15 residues. The germline CDR1 and CDR2 sequences are DFQATT and SNEGSKA (reference sequence). The CDR3 sequence is CSARSGWQGEQPQHF. In DNA form, the CDR3 reads TGCAGTGCTAGATCGGGTTGGCAGGGGGAACAGCCCCAGCATTTT.

In its sample, this clonotype was seen many times. The CDR3 is CASSQEEVGGLGHYGYTF. CDR3 nucleotides: TGTGCCAGCAGCCAAGAAGAGGTAGGGGGGCTCGGGCACTATGGCTACACCTTC. This chain connects TRBV4-2 to TRBJ1-2, with D perhaps TRBD1 (6 bases). V was shortened by 0 bases and J by 3 bases, with 20 bases between the two germline ends. The length of the CDR3 is 18 residues. Germline V lookup: CDR1 LGHNA, CDR2 YNFKEQ.